This entry lists 11 T cell receptor beta chains sequenced from one sample in a study of T-cell memory formation after mild COVID-19. In TCRdb, the 5' RACE reads were re-called with MiXCR into one record per CDR3 protein. The sample includes some 320,000 distinct CDR3 sequences, over 11% seen only once; the top ten take around a fifth. The sample taken for sequencing was PBMCs or a T cell subset sorted from them (not recorded which). The origin of the receptors is a man aged 18 to 30 who had mild COVID-19 (a few samples of this study predate the infection). Cell type and time point are not known.

The chain is built from TRBV12-3 or TRBV12-4 and TRBJ2-1, with 8 bases lining up with TRBD2. J lost 8 bases, V lost 6 bases, and 15 bases had no gene match. The length of the CDR3 is 16 residues. In DNA form, the CDR3 reads TGTGCCAGCAGCCCACGGGAGGGAGAGTTGATCGATGAGCAGTTCTTC. Translation: CASSPREGELIDEQFF.

The table lists this clonotype with a few counts. The chain joins TRBV7-9 to TRBJ1-1, with 8 nucleotides matching TRBD1. J lost 4 bases, V lost 5 bases, and 15 bases had no gene match. The CDR3 is 17 residues long. Germline V gene lookup returns CDR1 SEHNR and CDR2 FQNEAQ (reference sequence). For the CDR3, the DNA is TGTGCCAGCAGCCCCCACTTGAACCTTGACAGGGGCACTGAAGCTTTCTTT. Amino acids: CASSPHLNLDRGTEAFF.

The chain employs TRBV10-2 and TRBJ2-5; D is perhaps TRBD2 (7 bases). CDR3 length: 18 residues. V was trimmed by 6 bases and J by 1 base, leaving 24 bases between them. Germline V gene data show CDR1 as WSHSY and CDR2 as SAAADI. The DNA for the CDR3 is TGCGCCAGCAGCGGACCTGGGGCGGGGGCGTCAGTCCAAGAGACCCAGTACTTC. Translating it yields CASSGPGAGASVQETQYF.

The gene calls are TRBV7-3 and TRBJ2-2, with D hard to call. The CDR3 is 15 amino acids. Looked up from germline, CDR1 is SGHTA and CDR2 is FQGTGA. The V end was cut by 1 base, the J end by 4 bases, with 10 bases between. For the CDR3, the DNA is TGTGCCAGCAGCTTAAACTCGGGTCTCACCGGGGAGCTGTTTTTT. Protein: CASSLNSGLTGELFF.

A few counts support this clonotype. This chain uses TRBV30 with TRBJ2-5, with D uncertain. There are 11 residues in the CDR3. V lost 3 bases and J 5 bases, leaving 7 bases between the germline ends. In germline, CDR1 is GTSNPN, CDR2 SVGIG (reference sequence). Here the CDR3 DNA reads TGTGCCTGGAGGGTGTCGGAGACCCAGTACTTC. This gives the protein CAWRVSETQYF.

CDR3 DNA sequence: TGTGCCTGGAGTGCCCGCGGGGGCACCAATGAGCAGTTCTTC. Amino acids: CAWSARGGTNEQFF. The V call is TRBV30, the J call TRBJ2-1; D possibly corresponds to TRBD2 (7 bases). This CDR3 has 14 residues. The germline CDR1 and CDR2 sequences are GTSNPN and SVGIG (reference sequence). The V gene lost 1 base and the J gene lost 6 bases, with 13 bases spanning the gap.

This clonotype showed up many times. CDR3 nucleotides: TGCGCCAGCAGCCAAAGACAGGGGGATCGCTTTAATTCACCCCTCCACTTT. It specifies CASSQRQGDRFNSPLHF. The rearrangement uses TRBV4-1 and TRBJ1-6; TRBD1 agrees at 9 bases. Per germline, CDR1 MGHRA and CDR2 YSYEKL. CDR3 length: 17 amino acids. V gave up 2 bases and J gave up 6 bases; unmatched junction bases: 8.

V gene TRBV10-3 combines with J gene TRBJ2-4; D not resolved. V was trimmed by 4 bases and J by 1 base, leaving 2 bases between them. The length of the CDR3 is 12 residues. Per germline, CDR1 ENHRY and CDR2 SYGVKD. The CDR3 region is CAISGAKNIQYF. The CDR3 bases are TGTGCCATCAGTGGTGCCAAAAACATTCAGTACTTC.

The V and J genes are TRBV7-3 and TRBJ1-1, with D possibly matching TRBD1 (5 bases). In germline, CDR1 is SGHTA, CDR2 FQGTGA. This CDR3 has 15 amino acids. Trimming stripped 4 bases from V and 1 base from J, with 13 bases between. The CDR3 reads CASSSTGGGNTEAFF. As DNA, the CDR3 is TGTGCCAGCAGCTCCACCGGGGGTGGGAACACTGAAGCTTTCTTT.

This chain joins TRBV7-2 and TRBJ2-1; maybe TRBD2 (7 bases). Germline V gives CDR1 SGHTA, CDR2 FQGNSA. This CDR3 spans 16 amino acids. The V and J ends lost 7 bases and 8 bases respectively, with 24 bases between them. CDR3 in amino acids: CASTSGGGFWVDEQFF. The CDR3 nucleotides read TGTGCCAGCACCTCCGGCGGGGGCTTCTGGGTGGATGAGCAGTTCTTC.

The chain carries TRBV11-2 and TRBJ1-1; D remains ambiguous. The CDR3 is 14 amino acids. CDR1 is SGHAT and CDR2 is FQNNGV in the germline V gene. Trimming took off 0 bases at V and 5 bases at J, with 10 bases between the two ends. CDR3 sequence reads: CASSLDRRGTEAFF. DNA for the CDR3: TGTGCCAGCAGCTTAGATCGGCGGGGAACTGAAGCTTTCTTT.